This T cell receptor (beta chain) was found in a study of immune cell composition in non-small cell lung cancer. Comments on this clone: The antigen is unknown.

The normal lung sample lay at least 3 cm, and maximally far, from the tumour. Study conclusions and caveats: Tumour-associated clones >0.5% occurred in roughly a third of adenocarcinomas, less than 80% of squamous. No significant correlation existed between pack-years smoked and tumour clonality. It was not proven that tumour-reactive clones equal dominant tumour-associated clones. Overall clonality, unlike maximal tumour-associated clone frequency, did not predict TIL reactivity.

Generated by immunoSEQ multiplex PCR, the TCRdb table keeps only in-frame clones and is missing some. The data hold approximately 3,700 clones, with around 67% observed a single time. The CDR3 runs 17 residues. Germline loops: CDR1 LGHNA, CDR2 YSLEER. V was cut by 1 base and J by 14 bases, with 29 bases left in between. The sequence was collected from a human donor with non-small cell lung cancer. The specimen sequenced was non-adjacent lung tissue. J is TRBJ1-1 and V is TRBV4-3, with TRBD1 as a possible D gene (6 bases). The CDR3: CASSQGWPPDQGTGRFF. The CDR3 region has the DNA TGCGCCAGCAGCCAAGGATGGCCCCCAGACCAAGGTACAGGGCGATTCTTT.